Sequencing of this TCR beta chain was carried out in a study of T cell changes during pregnancy in multiple sclerosis. Trimming removed 4 bases at V and 11 bases at J, with 15 bases between. This CDR3 spans 12 amino acids. CDR1 is SGHVS, CDR2 FQNEAQ, per germline. Some clones are missing from TCRdb's copy, which holds only in-frame ones; the method was immunoSEQ multiplex PCR. The sample holds some 38,000 clones; roughly 91% are singletons and the top ten take 6% to 7.5%. The receptor was derived from a female donor with multiple sclerosis, enrolled in a pregnancy study. This chain connects TRBV7-8 to TRBJ2-7; D gene unclear. Sample: CD8+ T cells from peripheral blood mononuclear cells, taken in the third trimester of pregnancy. In nucleotides, the CDR3 is TGTGCCAGCAGCTCCCCTCGCGGCAGTGAGTACTTC. The encoded protein is CASSSPRGSEYF.